These T cell receptor beta chains were read from a single sample in a study of blood T cell repertoires in COVID-19. The data were produced by immunoSEQ multiplex PCR, yet TCRdb's version contains in-frame clones alone and is incomplete. The sample consists of roughly 200,000 clones, 85% of them appearing once. The sequenced sample consisted of PBMCs or T cells enriched from blood (not recorded which). Source of these receptors: a man between 35 and 55 years old who had recovered from COVID-19. Each CDR3 is given with its conserved first and last residue. Each record gives: J gene, clone size, V gene, D gene, CDR3 DNA, CDR3 protein. D genes are given only for firm matches. Clone size appears in some rows only: once, few, many, or a class for an expanded clone.

>TRBJ1-3|.|TRBV24-1|TRBD1
TGTGCCACCAGCGGACAGGCTGGAAACACCATATATTTT
CATSGQAGNTIYF
>TRBJ2-1|.|TRBV29-1|.
TGCAGCGTTGATCCGGGATTCGACAATGAGCAGTTCTTC
CSVDPGFDNEQFF
>TRBJ1-2|.|TRBV3-1/TRBV3-2|TRBD1
TGTGCCAGCAGCCCAGCAGGGGGGACAGAATATGGCTACACCTTC
CASSPAGGTEYGYTF
>TRBJ2-5|.|TRBV7-9|.
TGTGCCAGCAGCTTAGCGCGGGGCGGTCGGGAGACCCAGTACTTC
CASSLARGGRETQYF
>TRBJ2-1|.|TRBV3-1/TRBV3-2|TRBD2
TGTGCCAGCAGCCAGGTGGGACTAGCGGGGTACAATGAGCAGTTCTTC
CASSQVGLAGYNEQFF
>TRBJ2-3|.|TRBV28|.
TGTGCCAGCAGTTTAACTCCTATCCCGGATACGCAGTATTTT
CASSLTPIPDTQYF
>TRBJ1-1|.|TRBV5-1|TRBD1
TGCGCCAGCAGCTATGGACAGGTGAACACTGAAGCTTTCTTT
CASSYGQVNTEAFF
>TRBJ1-6|.|TRBV28|.
TGTGCCAGCAGTCCGGGGGGTTCACCCCTCCACTTT
CASSPGGSPLHF
>TRBJ1-5|.|TRBV21-1|.
TGTGCCAGCAGCGGGCTCCTGACCCGGGACAGGGCATATAGCAATCAGCCCCAGCATTTT
CASSGLLTRDRAYSNQPQHF
>TRBJ1-1|.|TRBV10-2|.
TGCGCCAGCAGTAAAAACAGGGACACTGAAGCTTTCTTT
CASSKNRDTEAFF
>TRBJ2-7|.|TRBV15|TRBD1
TGTGCCACCAGCAGGTCGCCTCTAGGACAGGGGGCCTACGAGCAGTACTTC
CATSRSPLGQGAYEQYF
>TRBJ1-2|.|TRBV27|.
TGTGCCAGCAGTACCGGTGAGGCACTTGTTTATGGCTACACCTTC
CASSTGEALVYGYTF
>TRBJ2-7|.|TRBV18|.
TGTGCCAGCTCACCGGACAAGAGCTCCTACGAGCAGTACTTC
CASSPDKSSYEQYF
>TRBJ2-5|once|TRBV5-1|TRBD1
TGCGCCAGCAGCTTGGAGGGGACAGGGGTGGAGACCCAGTACTTC
CASSLEGTGVETQYF
>TRBJ2-1|.|TRBV6-5|.
TGTGCCAGCAGTTGGGGCTTAGTCTCCTACAATGAGCAGTTCTTC
CASSWGLVSYNEQFF
>TRBJ2-1|.|TRBV29-1|TRBD1
TGCAGCGTTGAAGGAGGGGGCGAGCAGTTCTTC
CSVEGGGEQFF
>TRBJ1-6|few|TRBV7-8|TRBD1
TGTGCCATCGGACAGGGAAGGAATTCACCCCTCCACTTT
CAIGQGRNSPLHF
>TRBJ2-7|.|TRBV19|.
TGTGCCAGTAGTATCACAGAGACCTACGAGCAGTACTTC
CASSITETYEQYF
>TRBJ2-5|.|TRBV18|TRBD2
TGTGCCAGCTCACCACCACCACCGCCGGGACTAGCGCAAGAGACCCAGTACTTC
CASSPPPPPGLAQETQYF
>TRBJ2-1|once|TRBV6-5|.
TGTGCCAGCAGTTACTCTGTAGCAACTAACAATGAGCAGTTCTTC
CASSYSVATNNEQFF
>TRBJ1-2|.|TRBV19|.
TGTGCCAGTAGTATGGACAGCGGATTTCGCTTGGGTGGCTACACCTTC
CASSMDSGFRLGGYTF
>TRBJ1-1|.|TRBV28|.
TGTGCCAGCAGTTTCGGGTTTCAGGGAGGCACTGAAGCTTTCTTT
CASSFGFQGGTEAFF
>TRBJ1-4|.|TRBV2|.
TGTGCCAGCAGTGCCGGACAGAGAGAGGAAAAACTGTTTTTT
CASSAGQREEKLFF
>TRBJ2-2|.|TRBV11-2|TRBD2
TGTGCCAGCAGCCGAGCTGGGACTACCACCGGGGAGCTGTTTTTT
CASSRAGTTTGELFF
>TRBJ2-1|.|TRBV6-5|TRBD1
TGTGCCAGCAGGGACAGGGGGTTGCCTGAGCAGTTCTTC
CASRDRGLPEQFF
>TRBJ1-2|few|TRBV27|.
TGTGCCAGCTGGGGTCGGGGGTATCCAGGCTATGGCTACACCTTC
CASWGRGYPGYGYTF
>TRBJ1-6|.|TRBV11-3|.
TGTGCCAGCAGCCCCGGAGGGGCTTCACCCCTCCACTTT
CASSPGGASPLHF
>TRBJ2-7|.|TRBV18|.
TGTGCCAGCTCAGAACTAGTTTCCAACGAGCAGTACTTC
CASSELVSNEQYF
>TRBJ1-2|.|TRBV7-9|.
TGTGCCAGCAGCCACCCCTTGACAGCAAACTATGGCTACACCTTC
CASSHPLTANYGYTF
>TRBJ2-5|.|TRBV7-9|TRBD2
TGTGCCAGCAGCCCCCGGACTAGCGGGAGAATGGAGACCCAGTACTTC
CASSPRTSGRMETQYF
>TRBJ2-7|.|TRBV9|TRBD2
TGTGCCAGCAGCCCCCTGGGGGCGGGAGGAGTCTACGAGCAGTACTTC
CASSPLGAGGVYEQYF
>TRBJ2-7|.|TRBV11-1|TRBD1
TGTGCCAGCAGAACGGGGACAGGGGGGATGATCTACGAGCAGTACTTC
CASRTGTGGMIYEQYF
>TRBJ2-7|.|TRBV19|.
TGTGCCAGTAGTATAGGAAGCGACGAGCAGTACTTC
CASSIGSDEQYF
>TRBJ2-7|.|TRBV4-1|.
TGCGCCAGCAGCCAAGAACTTTCGCTTTCATCCTACGAGCAGTACTTC
CASSQELSLSSYEQYF
>TRBJ2-7|once|TRBV7-2|.
TGTGCCAGCAGCCGACAGGTTAACGAGCAGTACTTC
CASSRQVNEQYF
>TRBJ2-7|.|TRBV7-9|.
TGTGCCAGCAGCTTCGACACCTACGAGCAGTACTTC
CASSFDTYEQYF
>TRBJ1-1|.|TRBV9|.
TGTGCCAGCAGCCTAGGACAGAGGAACACTGAAGCTTTCTTT
CASSLGQRNTEAFF
>TRBJ1-1|.|TRBV2|.
TGTGCCAGCATGCAAGGACACTCCCTCCGCGCTGAAGCTTTCTTT
CASMQGHSLRAEAFF
>TRBJ2-1|.|TRBV12-5|.
TGTGCTAGTGGCCCGACGGGGGAGAGCTACAATGAGCAGTTCTTC
CASGPTGESYNEQFF
>TRBJ1-1|.|TRBV7-9|.
TGTGCCAGCAGCTTGAAGGCCTCTACGGGCACTGAAGCTTTCTTT
CASSLKASTGTEAFF
>TRBJ2-7|.|TRBV18|.
TGTGCCAGCTCACCAGAACAGGGTTTCGAGCAGTACTTC
CASSPEQGFEQYF
>TRBJ2-5|once|TRBV7-6|TRBD2
TGTGCCAGCAGCTTTCAGGCGCTAGCGGGAGAAGAGACCCAGTACTTC
CASSFQALAGEETQYF
>TRBJ1-5|.|TRBV27|TRBD1
TGTGCCAGCAGGGGGGGGACAGGGGGCAGTCAGCCCCAGCATTTT
CASRGGTGGSQPQHF
>TRBJ1-1|few|TRBV19|.
TGTGCCAGTAGACACAACACAGGGTCGAACACTGAAGCTTTCTTT
CASRHNTGSNTEAFF
>TRBJ1-1|.|TRBV7-9|.
TGTGCCAGCAGCCCCGCCAGGACTTCTAACACTGAAGCTTTCTTT
CASSPARTSNTEAFF
>TRBJ2-3|.|TRBV30|.
TGTGCCTGGAGTTGGGGGCGGGGGTACACAGATACGCAGTATTTT
CAWSWGRGYTDTQYF
>TRBJ1-1|.|TRBV3-1/TRBV3-2|.
TGTGCCAGCAGCCCACTACACGGACAGAGAACTGAAGCTTTCTTT
CASSPLHGQRTEAFF
>TRBJ2-7|.|TRBV5-1|TRBD1
TGCGCCAGCAGCTTGGGGGGACAGGGAGGCGAGCAGTACTTC
CASSLGGQGGEQYF
>TRBJ1-1|.|TRBV5-1|TRBD1
TGCGCCAGCAGCAGGGGACAGGGGAACACTGAAGCTTTCTTT
CASSRGQGNTEAFF